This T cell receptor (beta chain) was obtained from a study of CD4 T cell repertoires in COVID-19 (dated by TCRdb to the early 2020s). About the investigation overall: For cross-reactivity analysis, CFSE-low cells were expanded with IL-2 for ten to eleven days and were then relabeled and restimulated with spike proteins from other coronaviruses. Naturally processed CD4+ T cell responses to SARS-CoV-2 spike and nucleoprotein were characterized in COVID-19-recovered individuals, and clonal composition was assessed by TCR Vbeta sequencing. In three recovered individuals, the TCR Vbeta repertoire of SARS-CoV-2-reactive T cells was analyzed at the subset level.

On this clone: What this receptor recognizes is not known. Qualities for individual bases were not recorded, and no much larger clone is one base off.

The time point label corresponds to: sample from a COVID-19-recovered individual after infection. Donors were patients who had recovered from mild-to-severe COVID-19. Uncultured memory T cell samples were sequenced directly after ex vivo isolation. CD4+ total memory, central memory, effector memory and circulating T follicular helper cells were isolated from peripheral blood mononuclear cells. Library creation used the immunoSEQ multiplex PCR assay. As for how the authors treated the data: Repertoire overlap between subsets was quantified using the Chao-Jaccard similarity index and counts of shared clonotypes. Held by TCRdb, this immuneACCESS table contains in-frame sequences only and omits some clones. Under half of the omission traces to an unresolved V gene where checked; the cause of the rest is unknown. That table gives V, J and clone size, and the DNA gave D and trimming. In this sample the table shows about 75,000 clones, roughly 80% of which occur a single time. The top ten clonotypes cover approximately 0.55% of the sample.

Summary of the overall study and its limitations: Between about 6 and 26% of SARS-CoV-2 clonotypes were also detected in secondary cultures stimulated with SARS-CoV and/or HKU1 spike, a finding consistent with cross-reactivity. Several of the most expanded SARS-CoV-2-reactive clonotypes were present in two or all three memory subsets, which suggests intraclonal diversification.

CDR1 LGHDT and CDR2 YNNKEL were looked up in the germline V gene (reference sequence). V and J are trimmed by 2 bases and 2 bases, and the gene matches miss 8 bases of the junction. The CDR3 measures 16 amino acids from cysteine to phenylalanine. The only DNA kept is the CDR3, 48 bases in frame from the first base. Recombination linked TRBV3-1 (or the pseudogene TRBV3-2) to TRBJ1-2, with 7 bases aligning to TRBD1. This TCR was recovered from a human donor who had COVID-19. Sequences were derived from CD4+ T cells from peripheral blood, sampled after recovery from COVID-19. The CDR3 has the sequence CASSQNSLGGNYGYTF. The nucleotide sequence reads TGTGCCAGCAGCCAAAATTCTCTAGGGGGCAACTATGGCTACACCTTC.